The following is a T cell receptor (beta chain) sequence with its context. This specimen belongs to a study of blood T cell repertoires in COVID-19. Overall study: Sample material is recorded as cDNA or gDNA derived from T cells, B-cell-depleted T cells, or PBMCs.

Libraries were prepared by immunoSEQ multiplex PCR; TCRdb keeps only in-frame clonotypes and omits some of them. The sample includes 95,000 to 110,000 clones, 75% to 90% of them seen just once. Germline V lookup: CDR1 SGHNT, CDR2 YYREEE (reference sequence). Trimming took 4 bases from V and 4 from J, leaving 17 bases between them. CDR3 length equals 15 residues. The source is a man aged 55-75 years with acute or convalescent COVID-19. V and J are TRBV5-4 and TRBJ2-5; tentatively, D is TRBD2 (7 bases). Material: peripheral blood. As DNA, the CDR3 is TGTGCCAGCAGCGTGGGGGGGCAGGCTGCAGAGACCCAGTACTTC. It is translated as CASSVGGQAAETQYF.